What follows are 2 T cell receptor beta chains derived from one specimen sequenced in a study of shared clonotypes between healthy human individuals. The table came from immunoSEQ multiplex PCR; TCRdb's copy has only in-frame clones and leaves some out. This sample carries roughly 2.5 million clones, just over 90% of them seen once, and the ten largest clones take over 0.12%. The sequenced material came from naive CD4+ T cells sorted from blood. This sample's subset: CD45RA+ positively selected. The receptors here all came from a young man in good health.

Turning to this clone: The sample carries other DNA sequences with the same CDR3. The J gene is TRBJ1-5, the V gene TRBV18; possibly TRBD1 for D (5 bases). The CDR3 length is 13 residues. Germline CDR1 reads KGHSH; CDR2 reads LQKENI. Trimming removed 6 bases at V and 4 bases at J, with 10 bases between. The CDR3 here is CASSRDSNQPQHF. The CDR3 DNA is TGTGCCAGCTCCCGAGACAGTAATCAGCCCCAGCATTTT.

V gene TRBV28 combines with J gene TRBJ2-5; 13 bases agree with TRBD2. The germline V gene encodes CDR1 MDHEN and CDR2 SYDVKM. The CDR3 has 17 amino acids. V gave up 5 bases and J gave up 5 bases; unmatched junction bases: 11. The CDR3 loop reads CASSKRTSGGVAETQYF. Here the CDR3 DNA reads TGTGCCAGCAGTAAACGGACTAGCGGGGGTGTGGCGGAGACCCAGTACTTC.